This TCR beta chain was found in a study of T cell responses to AZD1222 COVID-19 vaccine. Germline values: CDR1 LGHDT, CDR2 YNNKEL (reference sequence). The CDR3 is 14 residues long. V lost 4 bases and J 6 bases, leaving 15 bases between the germline ends. The repertoire was sequenced with immunoSEQ multiplex PCR; TCRdb's copy has only in-frame clones and lacks some. The table shows about 130,000 clones, with approximately 87% occurring only once. V gene TRBV3-1 (or the pseudogene TRBV3-2) combines with J gene TRBJ1-2; maybe TRBD1 (5 bases). This specimen was peripheral blood, taken on day 0 of AZD1222 vaccination. The sequence was collected from an adult in good health. CDR3 bases: TGTGCCAGCAGCCGCTCAGGGAGCTTTGATGGCTACACCTTC. Amino acid sequence: CASSRSGSFDGYTF.